This T cell receptor (beta chain) was identified in a study of human thymus T cells. The repertoire was sequenced with immunoSEQ multiplex PCR; TCRdb's copy has only in-frame clones and lacks some. Found here are more than 45,000 clones, roughly 94% of them singletons; the top ten hold 6%. Healthy Finnish infants having corrective surgery for congenital heart defects served as donors. The CDR3 runs 17 residues. Germline CDR1 is MGHDK and CDR2 is SYGVNS. V was clipped by 4 bases and J by 1 base; unmatched bases: 10. The sequenced material came from blood. This chain links TRBV25-1 with TRBJ2-4; 7 bases are a match to TRBD2. The sequence was collected from a boy less than two years old with a congenital heart defect but otherwise immunologically healthy. The CDR3 nucleotides read TGTGCCAGCAGTGGAACGGGGAGCGGGACTGCCAAAAACATTCAGTACTTC. As protein: CASSGTGSGTAKNIQYF.